The 21 T cell receptor beta chains below all came from one sample that was sequenced in a study of response to subunit inactivated influenza vaccine. TCRdb used MiXCR to reprocess the RT-PCR reads, holding one entry per CDR3 protein. The sample consists of about 570,000 distinct CDR3 sequences, roughly 12% of them appearing once. The sample in question was PBMCs from blood, obtained on the day of vaccination. These TCRs come from a man aged 45-65 years who received an inactivated influenza vaccine.

At least ten counts were recorded for this clonotype. The rearrangement links TRBV21-1 to TRBJ1-2. TRBV21-1 is reported as a pseudogene. This CDR3 has 13 residues. The CDR3 loop reads CASSKDSNYGYTF. The CDR3 bases are TGTGCCAGCAGCAAAGACAGCAACTATGGCTACACCTTC.

This chain joins TRBV5-6 and TRBJ2-5, with no clear D. This CDR3 is built from 12 residues. V was clipped by 3 bases and J by 6 bases, with 9 bases between them. Germline CDR1 SGHDT, CDR2 YYEEEE. The CDR3 nucleotides read TGTGCCAGCAGCTCCCTCGACAAGACCCAGTACTTC. Protein: CASSSLDKTQYF.

This chain joins TRBV7-2 and TRBJ2-2, with D perhaps matching TRBD1 or TRBD2 (5 bases each). Trimming removed 5 bases from V and 6 bases from J, with 10 bases in between. From germline, CDR1 is SGHTA and CDR2 FQGNSA. There are 13 residues in the CDR3. The CDR3 spells CASSRGVAGELFF. In DNA, the CDR3 is TGTGCCAGCAGCCGAGGGGTGGCCGGGGAGCTGTTTTTT.

This clonotype was counted ten times or more. The rearrangement joins TRBV15 to TRBJ1-4; D unclear. Trimming stripped 0 bases from V and 4 bases from J, with 9 bases between. Germline CDR1 LNHNV, CDR2 YYDKDF (reference sequence). The CDR3 totals 15 residues. As DNA, the CDR3 is TGTGCCACCAGCAGAGATGGACGGCATAATGAAAAACTGTTTTTT. This translates into CATSRDGRHNEKLFF.

CDR3 nucleotides: TGCGCCAGCAGCGGCCGGGACATATATGGCTACACCTTC. Protein product: CASSGRDIYGYTF. This rearrangement joins TRBV10-2 to TRBJ1-2; D is perhaps TRBD1 (6 bases). Deletions cut 6 bases from V and 5 bases from J, with 13 bases between. The CDR3 is made up of 13 amino acids. Germline assignment: CDR1 WSHSY and CDR2 SAAADI.

This clonotype was seen only a few times. The chain has TRBV20-1 and TRBJ2-5; 10 bases map to TRBD2. The V segment lost 0 bases and the J segment 3 bases; nucleotides outside the gene matches: 7. Germline lookup yields CDR1 DFQATT and CDR2 SNEGSKA (reference sequence). The CDR3 is 16 residues long. The CDR3 loop reads CSAREPAGGPEETQYF. The CDR3 DNA reads as TGCAGTGCTAGAGAACCAGCGGGAGGGCCGGAAGAGACCCAGTACTTC.

This chain links TRBV5-1 with TRBJ2-2; 11 bases are a match to TRBD1. The germline gives CDR1 SGHRS, CDR2 YFSETQ. V was clipped by 4 bases and J by 4 bases; unmatched bases: 6. This CDR3 has 16 amino acids. In DNA, the CDR3 is TGCGCCAGCAGCCCCGGGACAGGGGGTACCACCGGGGAGCTGTTTTTT. It specifies CASSPGTGGTTGELFF.

This clonotype has only one observation. The chain has TRBV2 and TRBJ2-3; 10 nucleotides agree with TRBD2. The CDR3 has 15 residues. Germline values: CDR1 SNHLY, CDR2 FYNNEI. The trim removed 4 bases at V and 5 bases at J, leaving 6 bases unmatched. The chain's CDR3 is CASSAPSGSEDTQYF. The CDR3 DNA is TGTGCCAGCAGTGCTCCTAGCGGGAGTGAAGATACGCAGTATTTT.

In this sample, this clonotype turned up many times. The chain recombines TRBV11-2 with TRBJ1-3; D is possibly TRBD1 (5 bases). This CDR3 has 15 amino acids. Germline V lookup: CDR1 SGHAT, CDR2 FQNNGV. V dropped 3 bases and J dropped 1 base, with 10 bases sitting between them. The CDR3: CASSFSAGSGNTIYF. Written as DNA, the CDR3 is TGTGCCAGCAGCTTCTCGGCAGGGTCTGGAAACACCATATATTTT. Complete variable domain (other parts from reference TRBV11-2 and TRBJ1-3): EAGVAQSPRYKIIEKRQSVAFWCNPISGHATLYWYQQILGQGPKLLIQFQNNGVVDDSQLPKDRFSAERLKGVDSTLKIQPAKLEDSAVYLCASSFSAGSGNTIYFGEGSWLTVV.

The CDR3 region is CASSKGLAGVPYSYEQYF. Here the CDR3 DNA reads TGTGCCAGCAGCAAGGGACTAGCGGGGGTTCCCTACTCCTACGAGCAGTACTTC. This chain connects TRBV11-1 to TRBJ2-7; 14 bases are a match to TRBD2. CDR1 and CDR2 (germline): SGHAT, FQDESV (reference sequence). There are 18 residues in the CDR3. Unmatched junction bases numbered 9, after V lost 5 bases and J lost 0 bases.

This clonotype occurred many times. This sequence joins TRBV5-1 and TRBJ2-1; 8 nucleotides align to TRBD2. J gave up 1 base and V 6 bases, and 6 bases lay outside the gene matches. CDR3 length equals 15 residues. CDR1 is SGHRS, CDR2 YFSETQ, per germline. The CDR3 region is CASKAERGSYNEQFF. CDR3 coding DNA: TGCGCCAGCAAGGCTGAGCGGGGGTCCTACAATGAGCAGTTCTTC.

This clonotype was found a few times. J is TRBJ2-2 and V is TRBV5-6, with D possibly being TRBD2 (7 bases). Trimming cost V 4 bases and J 7 bases, with 20 bases left between them. This CDR3 has 16 residues. Germline V lookup: CDR1 SGHDT, CDR2 YYEEEE. CDR3 DNA sequence: TGTGCCAGCAGCCTGCCGGTGGGCGGGGGCTTCGGGGAGCTGTTTTTT. Translating gives CASSLPVGGGFGELFF.

The chain couples TRBV29-1 to TRBJ1-2, with D possibly TRBD1 on 6 matching bases. Germline V CDR1 and CDR2: SQVTM, ANQGSEA. V was shortened by 5 bases and J by 8 bases, with 21 bases between the two germline ends. The CDR3 consists of 14 residues. Written as DNA, the CDR3 is TGCAGCGTTTTGGACAGCCGAACATCGGGAGGCTACACCTTC. Its protein is CSVLDSRTSGGYTF. Supplemented by reference TRBV29-1 and TRBJ1-2, the full variable domain reads SAVISQKPSRDICQRGTSLTIQCQVDSQVTMMFWYRQQPGQSLTLIATANQGSEATYESGFVIDKFPISRPNLTFSTLTVSNMSPEDSSIYLCSVLDSRTSGGYTFGSGTRLTVV.

The table lists this clonotype with a few counts. V usage is TRBV5-1 and J usage is TRBJ2-1; 8 bases align to TRBD2. CDR1 is SGHRS, CDR2 YFSETQ, per germline. This CDR3 has 14 amino acids. Losses at the gene ends were 0 bases for V and 11 bases for J; bases not matched to a gene: 7. The CDR3 DNA reads as TGCGCCAGCAGCTTGGAAGCGGGGGCCTTTCAGCAGTTCTTC. Its translation: CASSLEAGAFQQFF.

The chain links TRBV5-1 to TRBJ2-1; TRBD2 matches 10 bases. Germline assignment: CDR1 SGHRS and CDR2 YFSETQ. The length of the CDR3 is 14 residues. The J segment lost 3 bases and the V segment lost 7 bases, leaving 4 bases of the junction unmatched. CDR3 amino acids: CASRLAGDYNEQFF. The CDR3 DNA reads as TGCGCCAGCCGTCTAGCGGGGGACTACAATGAGCAGTTCTTC.

The chain joins TRBV11-3 to TRBJ2-1; weak D call: TRBD2 (6 bases). V gave up 5 bases and J gave up 8 bases, with 22 bases separating them. The CDR3 spans 16 residues. CDR1 and CDR2 from the germline V gene are SGHNT and YENEEA. Here the CDR3 reads CASSPRGGGPIDEQFF. CDR3 nucleotides: TGTGCCAGCAGCCCCCGGGGTGGAGGGCCTATCGATGAGCAGTTCTTC. The full variable domain, its missing parts supplied by reference TRBV11-3 and TRBJ2-1, is EAGVVQSPRYKIIEKKQPVAFWCNPISGHNTLYWYLQNLGQGPELLIRYENEEAVDDSQLPKDRFSAERLKGVDSTLKIQPAELGDSAVYLCASSPRGGGPIDEQFFGPGTRLTVL.

This clonotype was seen only a few times. The chain joins TRBV20-1 to TRBJ1-6, with a possible D match to TRBD1 (6 bases). Germline V lookup: CDR1 DFQATT, CDR2 SNEGSKA (reference sequence). The germline V and J ends were trimmed by 4 bases and 5 bases, with 21 bases remaining between them. This CDR3 has 17 amino acids. The CDR3 region has the DNA TGCAGTGCTACTGCAGGGGCCCTCGCGATTCATAATTCACCCCTCCACTTT. It encodes CSATAGALAIHNSPLHF.

V usage is TRBV20-1 and J usage is TRBJ2-1; tentatively, D is TRBD2 (6 bases). This CDR3 spans 14 amino acids. V lost 1 base and J 10 bases, leaving 17 bases between the germline ends. Germline CDR1 DFQATT, CDR2 SNEGSKA (reference sequence). CDR3 amino acids: CSARGGGPQEEQFF. The CDR3 DNA reads as TGCAGTGCTAGAGGGGGAGGCCCCCAGGAGGAGCAGTTCTTC.

This clonotype was counted a few times. This chain connects TRBV29-1 to TRBJ2-6; 8 bases map to TRBD1. The CDR3 is 14 amino acids. The trim removed 6 bases at V and 4 bases at J, leaving 5 bases unmatched. CDR1 and CDR2 from the germline V gene are SQVTM and ANQGSEA. The CDR3 region has the DNA TGCAGCGTGGGACAGGCCACCGGGGCCAACGTCCTGACTTTC. Amino acids: CSVGQATGANVLTF.

This clonotype was recorded at least ten times. The V and J genes are TRBV20-1 and TRBJ1-2, with D maybe TRBD1 (5 bases). Trimming took 5 bases from V and 6 from J, leaving 19 bases between them. Germline lookup yields CDR1 DFQATT and CDR2 SNEGSKA (reference sequence). CDR3 length equals 14 residues. The CDR3 loop is CSAFQGVRVDGYTF. CDR3 bases: TGCAGTGCTTTCCAGGGTGTTCGGGTTGATGGCTACACCTTC.

The chain combines TRBV20-1 with TRBJ2-5; D remains unclear. Trimming removed 5 bases at V and 3 bases at J, with 4 bases between. Germline CDR1 DFQATT, CDR2 SNEGSKA (reference sequence). This CDR3 is 10 amino acids long. The CDR3 here is CSAEKETQYF. In DNA form, the CDR3 reads TGCAGTGCTGAAAAAGAGACCCAGTACTTC.